This T cell receptor (beta chain) was found in a study of memory CD4+ T cells and cytomegalovirus serostatus. The sort gate was single viable CD3+CD4+CD8-CD45RO+ cells for memory CD4+ T cells. Donors' CMV status reflects serum IgG against pp150, pp28, p38, p52. This clone was seen a single time. Study processing details: Out-of-frame sequences were removed, leaving 2 million to 2.5 million distinct TCRbeta sequences. Data came from immunoSEQ multiplex PCR; TCRdb stores just in-frame clones and leaves some out. V, J and clone size derive from that table, while D and trimming were established from the DNA sequence. The table records 55,000 to 80,000 clones, roughly 76% of them present only once. The sequenced material came from memory CD4+ T cells from blood. The sequence came from an adult in good health and CMV-seropositive.

The CDR3 sequence is CASSKIQRYTYEQYF. DNA of the CDR3: TGCGCCAGCAGCAAGATTCAGCGGTACACCTACGAGCAGTACTTC. The chain employs TRBV4-1 and TRBJ2-7, with D tentatively TRBD2 (5 bases). Germline V gives CDR1 MGHRA, CDR2 YSYEKL. V was clipped by 5 bases and J by 2 bases, with 16 bases between them. The CDR3 contains 15 residues.